The 24 T cell receptor beta chains given below trace back to one sample, sequenced in a study of CD8 T cells in Susac syndrome. Random hexamers were used to reverse transcribe an amount of about 0.45 to 1 ug RNA. MiXCR was run by TCRdb on the immunoSEQ multiplex PCR reads, yielding one entry per CDR3 protein. Of 95,000 to 150,000 distinct CDR3 sequences listed, 93% are singletons. What was sequenced was CD8+ T cells from PBMCs. The receptors were sampled from a human donor with multiple sclerosis.

This chain joins TRBV24-1 and TRBJ2-5, with 7 bases aligning to TRBD1. V dropped 6 bases and J dropped 5; count of bases not matched to a gene: 5. This CDR3 region has 13 residues. Germline V gives CDR1 KGHDR, CDR2 SFDVKD. The CDR3 sequence is CATSLGQRETQYF. In nucleotides, the CDR3 is TGTGCCACCAGTTTGGGACAGAGGGAGACCCAGTACTTC.

This chain joins TRBV6-1 and TRBJ2-7; D possibly corresponds to TRBD2 (6 bases). Trimming shortened V by 4 bases and J by 5 bases, and 18 bases separated the two germline ends. Per the germline V gene, CDR1 is MNHNS and CDR2 is SASEGT. This CDR3 region has 15 residues. The CDR3 loop reads CASSAPGSYVDEQYF. The CDR3 DNA reads as TGTGCCAGCAGTGCACCCGGGAGTTATGTGGACGAGCAGTACTTC.

The rearrangement links TRBV14 to TRBJ1-4; TRBD1 might be the D (5 bases). Germline lookup yields CDR1 SGHDN and CDR2 FVKESK. V gave up 4 bases and J gave up 3 bases, with 15 bases separating them. This CDR3 region has 16 residues. Here the CDR3 reads CASSRVRDVPNEKLFF. The CDR3 DNA sequence: TGTGCCAGCAGCCGCGTCCGGGACGTGCCTAATGAAAAACTGTTTTTT.

The chain couples TRBV12-3 or TRBV12-4 to TRBJ2-1; TRBD2 matches at 9 bases. V was clipped by 8 bases and J by 0 bases; unmatched bases: 5. CDR3 length equals 15 residues. The CDR3 bases are TGTGCCAGCTGTAGCGGGGGTTTCTCCTACAATGAGCAGTTCTTC. Its translation: CASCSGGFSYNEQFF.

This chain uses TRBV4-1 with TRBJ2-2, with 13 bases lining up with TRBD2. Per the germline V gene, CDR1 is MGHRA and CDR2 is YSYEKL. The J segment lost 3 bases and the V segment lost 4 bases, leaving 8 bases of the junction unmatched. The CDR3 sequence is 18 residues long. The CDR3 loop is CASSPGLAGSADTGELFF. Written as DNA, the CDR3 is TGCGCCAGCAGCCCGGGACTAGCGGGATCGGCGGACACCGGGGAGCTGTTTTTT.

The rearrangement joins TRBV29-1 to TRBJ2-3; 7 positions match TRBD1. The V gene's germline CDR1 is SQVTM and CDR2 ANQGSEA. Trimming removed 5 bases from V and 4 bases from J; junction bases left unmatched: 12. The CDR3 sequence is 15 residues long. For the CDR3, the DNA is TGCAGCGTTCCAGACCCCGACAGGGTGCCAGATACGCAGTATTTT. It specifies CSVPDPDRVPDTQYF.

The chain is built from TRBV9 and TRBJ2-7; D possibly corresponds to TRBD2 (6 bases). V was trimmed by 0 bases and J by 5 bases, leaving 12 bases between them. Germline-derived CDR1 and CDR2 are SGDLS and YYNGEE. This CDR3 contains 14 residues. CDR3 coding DNA: TGTGCCAGCAGCGTAGAGGGACTCAGAGACGAGCAGTACTTC. This encodes CASSVEGLRDEQYF.

The rearrangement uses TRBV4-2 and TRBJ2-1; 13 nucleotides line up with TRBD2. V lost 3 bases to trimming and J lost 8 bases; unmatched junction nucleotides: 4. The germline gives CDR1 LGHNA, CDR2 YNFKEQ. The CDR3 length is 15 residues. Written as DNA, the CDR3 is TGTGCCAGCAGCCACGGACTAGCGGGAGATTATGAGCAGTTCTTC. It specifies CASSHGLAGDYEQFF.

This clonotype came up once. V gene TRBV23-1 combines with J gene TRBJ2-1; weak D call: TRBD1 (6 bases). TRBV23-1 is classed as an ORF, of uncertain function. The CDR3 spans 16 residues. Trimming stripped 1 base from V and 6 bases from J, with 16 bases between. The CDR3: CASSQYSSADSNEQFF. Written as DNA, the CDR3 is TGCGCCAGCAGTCAATACTCTTCGGCGGACAGCAATGAGCAGTTCTTC.

CDR3 amino acids: CASSLAGPGDEQYF. The CDR3 bases are TGTGCCAGCAGTTTAGCGGGGCCGGGCGACGAGCAGTACTTC. This rearrangement joins TRBV12-3 or TRBV12-4 to TRBJ2-7, with D possibly being TRBD1 (5 bases). V was pared by 0 bases and J by 5 bases, with 11 bases between. This CDR3 contains 14 residues.

The chain uses TRBV12-3 or TRBV12-4 and TRBJ2-7, with 7 bases fitting TRBD1. With 5 bases clipped from V and 3 bases from J, the junction kept 7 bases outside the gene matches. This CDR3 contains 14 residues. In DNA, the CDR3 is TGTGCCAGCAGTCATCGACAGGGATACTACGAGCAGTACTTC. As protein: CASSHRQGYYEQYF.

This CDR3 is CASSVVGGDYGYTF. CDR3 sequence (DNA): TGTGCCAGCAGCGTAGTCGGGGGGGACTATGGCTACACCTTC. This chain connects TRBV9 to TRBJ1-2; D perhaps matches TRBD1 (5 bases). Looked up from germline, CDR1 is SGDLS and CDR2 is YYNGEE. V shed 0 bases and J shed 3 bases, with 9 bases lying between them. The CDR3 length is 14 residues.

In DNA, the CDR3 is TGTGCCAGCAGTTGGGTGGAAGGCCGGGCCTACGAGCAGTACGTC. Protein product: CASSWVEGRAYEQYV. The chain carries TRBV6-5 and TRBJ2-7, with D unresolved. The CDR3 runs to 15 residues. V was pared by 4 bases and J by 2 bases, with 15 bases between. From germline, CDR1 is MNHEY and CDR2 SVGAGI.

This chain links TRBV7-9 with TRBJ1-4, with 7 bases lining up with TRBD1. This CDR3 has 16 residues. CDR1 is SEHNR and CDR2 is FQNEAQ in the germline V gene (reference sequence). V trimming: 1 base; J trimming: 5 bases; junction bases outside the gene matches: 7. CDR3 amino acids: CASSLEPDRANEKLFF. In DNA form, the CDR3 reads TGTGCCAGCAGCTTAGAACCAGACAGGGCCAATGAAAAACTGTTTTTT.

The V gene is TRBV12-3 or TRBV12-4, the J gene TRBJ2-3; D call uncertain. V lost 0 bases and J 6 bases, leaving 7 bases between the germline ends. The CDR3 consists of 13 residues. The CDR3 here is CASSLAYGDTQYF. The CDR3 region has the DNA TGTGCCAGCAGTTTAGCGTATGGGGATACGCAGTATTTT.

The V call is TRBV5-6, the J call TRBJ1-3; D unclear. The CDR3 loop spans 11 amino acids. The V gene's germline CDR1 is SGHDT and CDR2 YYEEEE. Trimming pared 4 bases from V and 9 bases from J, leaving 8 bases between. Here the CDR3 reads CASSIQSTIYF. The CDR3 nucleotides read TGTGCCAGCAGCATACAAAGCACCATATATTTT.

The rearrangement links TRBV14 to TRBJ2-1; D unclear. V lost 3 bases, J lost 4 bases, and 4 bases lay in between. The CDR3 is 12 amino acids. Germline CDR1 SGHDN, CDR2 FVKESK. DNA for the CDR3: TGTGCCAGCAGCCAGAAGTACAATGAGCAGTTCTTC. Its translation: CASSQKYNEQFF.

This clonotype was seen just once. The chain links TRBV15 to TRBJ1-5; no definite D call. Germline loops: CDR1 LNHNV, CDR2 YYDKDF (reference sequence). This CDR3 comprises 13 residues. Trimming shortened V by 4 bases and J by 5 bases, and 9 bases separated the two germline ends. CDR3 in DNA: TGTGCCACCAGCAAAGACAAGTATCAGCCCCAGCATTTT. It is translated as CATSKDKYQPQHF.

The V gene is TRBV5-1, the J gene TRBJ2-1; 8 positions agree with TRBD2. The germline V gene encodes CDR1 SGHRS and CDR2 YFSETQ. After removal of 0 bases from V and 9 bases from J, the junction contained 11 bases not matched to a gene. This CDR3 is 16 amino acids long. The CDR3 is CASSLAASGGFVEQFF. The CDR3 coding sequence is TGCGCCAGCAGCTTGGCGGCGAGCGGGGGTTTTGTTGAGCAGTTCTTC. The variable domain in full, completed from reference TRBV5-1 and TRBJ2-1, reads KAGVTQTPRYLIKTRGQQVTLSCSPISGHRSVSWYQQTPGQGLQFLFEYFSETQRNKGNFPGRFSGRQFSNSRSEMNVSTLELGDSALYLCASSLAASGGFVEQFFGPGTRLTVL.

The table lists this clonotype with a count of one. The chain has TRBV5-4 and TRBJ2-7; 8 bases align to TRBD1. The CDR3 is 14 residues long. The V and J ends lost 5 bases and 2 bases, in that order; junction bases with no gene match: 6. From germline, CDR1 is SGHNT and CDR2 YYREEE (reference sequence). CDR3 in amino acids: CASRWTGTPYEQYV. In DNA, the CDR3 is TGTGCCAGCAGATGGACAGGGACCCCCTACGAGCAGTACGTC.

This clonotype was seen a few times. The rearrangement links TRBV19 to TRBJ2-3; D is ambiguous. This CDR3 has 11 amino acids. V lost 5 bases and J lost 2, with 2 bases in between. Germline values: CDR1 LNHDA, CDR2 SQIVND (reference sequence). CDR3 amino acids: CASSYTDTQYF. The CDR3 bases are TGTGCCAGTAGTTACACAGATACGCAGTATTTT.

The V call is TRBV30, the J call TRBJ1-1; perhaps TRBD1 as D (5 bases). V was clipped by 3 bases and J by 4 bases, with 15 bases between them. This CDR3 comprises 14 residues. Germline values: CDR1 GTSNPN, CDR2 SVGIG (reference sequence). The DNA for the CDR3 is TGTGCCTGGAGGGTGCCCAGGGAGGGCACTGAAGCTTTCTTT. Translated: CAWRVPREGTEAFF.

This rearrangement joins TRBV9 to TRBJ2-6; D gene ambiguous. The CDR3 spans 16 residues. Germline-derived CDR1 and CDR2 are SGDLS and YYNGEE. Trimming pared 3 bases from V and 0 bases from J, leaving 10 bases between. The CDR3 coding sequence is TGTGCCAGCAGCGACAGCCCCCTCTCTGGGGCCAACGTCCTGACTTTC. As protein: CASSDSPLSGANVLTF. Drawing the rest from reference TRBV9 and TRBJ2-6, the complete variable domain is DSGVTQTPKHLITATGQRVTLRCSPRSGDLSVYWYQQSLDQGLQFLIQYYNGEERAKGNILERFSAQQFPDLHSELNLSSLELGDSALYFCASSDSPLSGANVLTFGAGSRLTVL.

The V gene is TRBV7-8, the J gene TRBJ2-3; TRBD2 matches 14 bases. In germline, CDR1 is SGHVS, CDR2 FQNEAQ. This CDR3 comprises 17 residues. V was clipped by 6 bases and J by 0 bases; unmatched bases: 5. DNA for the CDR3: TGTGCCAGCAGGGGACTAGCGGGGGCCTCTAGCACAGATACGCAGTATTTT. Its translation: CASRGLAGASSTDTQYF.